The text below deals with one T cell receptor beta chain. Its antigen is not known. This CDR3 region has 14 residues. CDR1 and CDR2 (germline): SGHTA, FQGNSA. Donors each gave around 2.6 ml of blood. These data originate in a study of monozygotic twins with inflammatory bowel disease. General study points: The inverse Simpson measure of TCRbeta diversity was lower in IBD patients than in healthy co-twins. In the analysis, different T cell subtypes could not be told apart.

TCRdb re-called the 5' RACE reads, yielding one record per CDR3 amino acid sequence without DNA. In total, the table holds over 150,000 distinct CDR3 sequences. The specimen sequenced was blood. This TCR derives from a human donor with ulcerative colitis or Crohn's disease, or a healthy co-twin of an affected twin (not recorded which). The chain employs TRBV7-2 and TRBJ1-1; the D call of TRBD1 rests on TCRdb alone, since no DNA is present to check it. The CDR3 sequence is CASSLGGKNTEAFF.